The 30 T cell receptor beta chains listed next were all sequenced from one sample in a study of T cell repertoires in cytomegalovirus infection. TCRdb recomputed calls from the reads with MiXCR, one row per CDR3 protein. The sample has around 900,000 distinct CDR3 sequences, roughly a third seen once; the top ten hold around an eighth. The antigens for these receptors are not known. The source material was cultured CD8+ T cells from PBMCs, sampled from culture after CMV antigen stimulation. Receptors were obtained from a human donor in good health (CMV status not recorded). Some clones in this sample may be carry-over from other donors' samples.

This clonotype was seen a few times. The chain uses TRBV6-1 and TRBJ1-1; D is unclear. CDR3 length: 13 amino acids. Trimming cost V 11 bases and J 6 bases, with 19 bases left between them. CDR1 is MNHNS, CDR2 SASEGT, per germline. CDR3: CAGSESLLPEAFF. The CDR3 DNA is TGTGCCGGTTCGGAAAGCCTACTCCCTGAAGCTTTCTTT.

This clonotype was found many times. CDR3 loop: CASSLAGRGLAKNIQYF. The DNA of the CDR3 is TGTGCCAGCAGCTTAGCGGGGAGGGGACTAGCCAAAAACATTCAGTACTTC. The chain links TRBV7-2 to TRBJ2-4, with 7 positions matching TRBD2. Germline V gene lookup returns CDR1 SGHTA and CDR2 FQGNSA. This CDR3 is 17 amino acids long. The V gene end was trimmed by 0 bases and the J gene end by 0 bases; junction bases not matched to a gene: 5.

This clonotype was seen repeatedly, ten times or more. The V gene is TRBV6-2 or TRBV6-3, the J gene TRBJ2-3; D is uncertain. CDR1 MNHEY and CDR2 SVGEGT come from the germline V gene. The CDR3 consists of 15 residues. V was pared by 6 bases and J by 2 bases, with 15 bases between. The CDR3 here is CASSEQTSVTDTQYF. The DNA for the CDR3 is TGTGCCAGCAGCGAACAAACTTCGGTCACAGATACGCAGTATTTT.

The chain combines TRBV18 with TRBJ2-5, with D perhaps matching TRBD2 (6 bases). Per the germline V gene, CDR1 is KGHSH and CDR2 is LQKENI. This CDR3 region has 16 residues. V was pared by 2 bases and J by 5 bases, with 18 bases between. CDR3 region: CASSPAGTAAGETQYF. CDR3 coding DNA: TGTGCCAGCTCACCAGCCGGGACGGCGGCGGGGGAGACCCAGTACTTC.

This clonotype turned up a few times. The chain couples TRBV7-9 to TRBJ1-1; D call uncertain. The germline gives CDR1 SEHNR, CDR2 FQNEAQ (reference sequence). The CDR3 is 16 residues long. Trimming took 5 bases from V and 0 from J, leaving 16 bases between them. CDR3 residues: CASSLDSLTMNTEAFF. The CDR3 nucleotides read TGTGCCAGCAGCCTAGACTCTCTTACGATGAACACTGAAGCTTTCTTT.

This rearrangement joins TRBV5-5 to TRBJ2-7; possible D gene TRBD1, 6 bases. The CDR3 length is 14 residues. V was pared by 0 bases and J by 2 bases, with 9 bases between. From germline, CDR1 is SGHKS and CDR2 YYEKEE (reference sequence). CDR3 in DNA: TGTGCCAGCAGCTTGGTTTGGGGGCCCTACGAGCAGTACGTC. Protein product: CASSLVWGPYEQYV.

CDR3 coding DNA: TGTGCCAGTAGTATCTCTGGGGTCCCTGTCTCCTACAATGAGCAGTTCTTC. Translated, it gives CASSISGVPVSYNEQFF. The chain recombines TRBV19 with TRBJ2-1; D unresolved. Germline CDR1 reads LNHDA; CDR2 reads SQIVND (reference sequence). The CDR3 is made up of 17 amino acids. The V end lost 3 bases, the J end lost 0 bases, and 15 bases lay between the germline ends.

This clonotype was counted only a few times. The chain links TRBV24-1 to TRBJ2-5; D unresolved. Trimming took off 2 bases at V and 4 bases at J, with 13 bases between the two ends. The germline V gene has CDR1 KGHDR and CDR2 SFDVKD. The length of the CDR3 is 15 residues. CDR3 residues: CATSDSTIRGETQYF. CDR3 in DNA: TGTGCCACCAGTGATTCCACGATCCGAGGAGAGACCCAGTACTTC.

In its sample, this clonotype was seen many times. The chain couples TRBV7-9 to TRBJ2-1; 11 bases map to TRBD2. The CDR3 is 15 residues long. V trimming: 5 bases; J trimming: 7 bases; junction bases outside the gene matches: 7. Germline values: CDR1 SEHNR, CDR2 FQNEAQ (reference sequence). The CDR3 is CASSPFSGGENEQFF. CDR3 sequence (DNA): TGTGCCAGCAGCCCTTTTAGCGGGGGGGAAAATGAGCAGTTCTTC.

The chain recombines TRBV7-9 with TRBJ1-2, with TRBD1 as a possible D gene (5 bases). Deletions cut 4 bases from V and 8 bases from J, with 17 bases between. This CDR3 has 14 residues. Per the germline V gene, CDR1 is SEHNR and CDR2 is FQNEAQ (reference sequence). In nucleotides, the CDR3 is TGTGCCAGCAGCTCTGACGACAGTCGGGGCGGCTACACCTTC. Its protein product is CASSSDDSRGGYTF.

V and J are TRBV4-1 and TRBJ1-1; D possibly corresponds to TRBD1 (6 bases). In germline, CDR1 is MGHRA, CDR2 YSYEKL. V dropped 4 bases and J dropped 3 bases, with 15 bases sitting between them. There are 15 residues in the CDR3. The CDR3 reads CASSLTGMGDTEAFF. In DNA form, the CDR3 reads TGCGCCAGCAGCCTAACAGGGATGGGGGACACTGAAGCTTTCTTT.

The chain recombines TRBV20-1 with TRBJ2-7, with no clear D. The CDR3 loop spans 13 amino acids. The germline V and J ends were trimmed by 1 base and 0 bases, with 7 bases remaining between them. Germline lookup yields CDR1 DFQATT and CDR2 SNEGSKA (reference sequence). In nucleotides, the CDR3 is TGCAGTGCTAGAGGGTTGACCTCCTACGAGCAGTACGTC. The encoded protein is CSARGLTSYEQYV.

Regarding this clonotype: A read error may produce the germline difference seen at one junction end. The chain is built from TRBV24-1 and TRBJ2-2; 8 nucleotides match TRBD1. Germline V lookup: CDR1 KGHDR, CDR2 SFDVKD. The CDR3 has 16 residues. The CDR3, as DNA: TGTGCCACCGGTGATTTGGCGACAGGGGTGACCGGGGAGCTGTTTTTT. Translation: CATGDLATGVTGELFF.

This clonotype showed up many times. The chain is built from TRBV12-3 or TRBV12-4 and TRBJ2-5; 13 bases line up with TRBD2. Trimming removed 6 bases from V and 1 base from J; junction bases left unmatched: 5. CDR3 size: 16 residues. This chain's CDR3 is CASSPRTSGGQETQYF. CDR3 bases: TGTGCCAGCAGCCCTCGGACTAGCGGGGGCCAAGAGACCCAGTACTTC.

The sample holds many counts of this clonotype. V is TRBV7-9 and J is TRBJ2-2; D unclear. V lost 8 bases to trimming and J lost 3 bases, with 7 bases between them. The CDR3 length is 12 residues. Germline V gives CDR1 SEHNR, CDR2 FQNEAQ (reference sequence). For the CDR3, the DNA is TGTGCCAGCCCCTTGGACACCGGGGAGCTGTTTTTT. This encodes CASPLDTGELFF. Based on the CDR3 plus reference TRBV7-9 and TRBJ2-2, the full variable domain is DTGVSQNPRHKITKRGQNVTFRCDPISEHNRLYWYRQTLGQGPEFLTYFQNEAQLEKSRLLSDRFSAERPKGSFSTLEIQRTEQGDSAMYLCASPLDTGELFFGEGSRLTVL.

The chain joins TRBV12-3 or TRBV12-4 to TRBJ2-1; D possibly corresponds to TRBD2 (5 bases). Trimming shortened V by 2 bases and J by 7 bases, and 15 bases separated the two germline ends. The CDR3 consists of 15 residues. The CDR3 loop reads CASSLRNWGVNEQFF. Here the CDR3 DNA reads TGTGCCAGCAGTTTAAGGAATTGGGGAGTAAATGAGCAGTTCTTC.

In this sample, this clonotype turned up once. V is TRBV6-2 or TRBV6-3 and J is TRBJ2-7; D not resolved. CDR3 length: 17 amino acids. Per germline, CDR1 MNHEY and CDR2 SVGEGT. CDR3 sequence reads: CVSSYSSRQAYTYEQYV. The DNA of the CDR3 is TGTGTCAGCAGTTACTCGAGTAGGCAAGCCTACACCTACGAGCAGTACGTC.

CDR3 in amino acids: CASTRLPQSSEAFF. The CDR3 DNA follows: TGTGCCAGCACCCGACTGCCGCAGTCTTCTGAAGCTTTCTTT. J is TRBJ1-1 and V is TRBV7-6; D call uncertain. CDR1 SGHVS and CDR2 FNYEAQ come from the germline V gene. The V gene lost 7 bases and the J gene lost 6 bases, with 18 bases spanning the gap. The CDR3 contains 14 residues.

This clonotype was detected only a few times. The V call is TRBV7-8, the J call TRBJ2-7; D is uncertain. The CDR3 is 13 residues long. V lost 3 bases and J lost 3, with 9 bases in between. Germline V gene sequence: CDR1 SGHVS, CDR2 FQNEAQ. CDR3: CASSFSEDYEQYF. CDR3 nucleotides: TGTGCCAGCAGCTTCTCAGAGGACTACGAGCAGTACTTC.

Many counts were recorded for this clonotype. The chain uses TRBV7-8 and TRBJ1-1, with D possibly matching TRBD1 (6 bases). The CDR3 has 15 amino acids. The V gene's germline CDR1 is SGHVS and CDR2 FQNEAQ. V gave up 4 bases and J gave up 0 bases, with 12 bases separating them. CDR3 sequence: CASSYPGAMNTEAFF. In nucleotides, the CDR3 is TGTGCCAGCAGCTACCCAGGGGCGATGAACACTGAAGCTTTCTTT.

This clonotype has just a few counts. The chain carries TRBV6-1 and TRBJ1-2; D possibly corresponds to TRBD1 (6 bases). The CDR3 has 13 amino acids. V gave up 2 bases and J gave up 6 bases, with 10 bases separating them. Looked up from germline, CDR1 is MNHNS and CDR2 is SASEGT. The CDR3 bases are TGTGCCAGCAGTGAAATGGACAGAAATGGCTACACCTTC. Translation gives CASSEMDRNGYTF.

The chain couples TRBV19 to TRBJ2-1; D remains ambiguous. Trimming stripped 7 bases from V and 4 bases from J, with 17 bases between. CDR1 is LNHDA and CDR2 is SQIVND in the germline V gene (reference sequence). CDR3 size: 15 residues. The CDR3 nucleotides read TGTGCCAGTACCCCATTTTCTGACCCGTACAATGAGCAGTTCTTC. Translating it yields CASTPFSDPYNEQFF.

With respect to this clonotype: Given a much more abundant clone one base away, this may be a read error. This chain joins TRBV12-3 or TRBV12-4 and TRBJ2-5; D unclear. There are 14 residues in the CDR3. V gave up 9 bases and J gave up 5 bases, with 19 bases separating them. CDR3 DNA sequence: TGTGCCAGGAGCCGGACGGGTCCTTCGGAGACCCAGTACTTC. It specifies CARSRTGPSETQYF.

This clonotype was seen repeatedly, ten times or more. The J gene is TRBJ2-2, the V gene TRBV7-2; D possibly uses TRBD1 or TRBD2 (5 bases each). Germline values: CDR1 SGHTA, CDR2 FQGNSA. With 5 bases removed from V and 4 bases from J, the gap between germline ends came to 20 bases. CDR3 length: 17 amino acids. The CDR3 coding sequence is TGTGCCAGCAGCCTAGGGGTCCCGGGATGGTTCACCGGGGAGCTGTTTTTT. It is translated as CASSLGVPGWFTGELFF. The full variable domain, in which reference TRBV7-2 and TRBJ2-2 provide the parts outside the CDR3, is GAGVSQSPSNKVTEKGKDVELRCDPISGHTALYWYRQSLGQGLEFLIYFQGNSAPDKSGLPSDRFSAERTGGSVSTLTIQRTQQEDSAVYLCASSLGVPGWFTGELFFGEGSRLTVL.

The gene calls are TRBV20-1 and TRBJ2-3; 10 bases match TRBD2. The CDR3 covers 17 residues. V was clipped by 2 bases and J by 6 bases; unmatched bases: 14. Germline V gives CDR1 DFQATT, CDR2 SNEGSKA (reference sequence). The CDR3 sequence is CSARIELAGAGPDTQYF. As DNA, the CDR3 is TGCAGTGCTAGAATTGAGCTAGCGGGGGCCGGGCCGGATACGCAGTATTTT.

The chain uses TRBV4-2 and TRBJ1-1, with D perhaps matching TRBD1 (6 bases). V was shortened by 3 bases and J by 1 base, with 12 bases between the two germline ends. Looked up from germline, CDR1 is LGHNA and CDR2 is YNFKEQ. This CDR3 is built from 15 residues. CDR3 in DNA: TGTGCCAGCAGCCAGCGAGGGGGGGCGAACACTGAAGCTTTCTTT. It is translated as CASSQRGGANTEAFF.

The CDR3 sequence: CASSQSWLAQEETQYF. The CDR3 DNA reads as TGCGCCAGCAGCCAGAGTTGGCTAGCCCAGGAAGAGACCCAGTACTTC. This chain links TRBV4-1 with TRBJ2-5; perhaps TRBD2 as D (5 bases). The CDR3 has 16 residues. V lost 3 bases and J 3 bases, leaving 17 bases between the germline ends. Germline V lookup: CDR1 MGHRA, CDR2 YSYEKL.

This clonotype was seen only a few times. The rearrangement uses TRBV29-1 and TRBJ2-1, with a tentative D call TRBD1 (5 bases). The V and J ends lost 3 bases and 2 bases respectively, with 14 bases between them. The CDR3 contains 15 residues. Germline CDR1 SQVTM, CDR2 ANQGSEA. CDR3: CSVEGQGGAYNEQFF. DNA of the CDR3: TGCAGCGTTGAGGGTCAGGGTGGTGCCTACAATGAGCAGTTCTTC.

This clonotype was detected once. The gene calls are TRBV6-8 and TRBJ2-2, with 14 bases lining up with TRBD2. The germline gives CDR1 MNHGY, CDR2 SAAAGT. The CDR3 loop spans 16 amino acids. Unmatched junction bases numbered 3, after V lost 4 bases and J lost 5 bases. CDR3 amino acids: CASSLTSGGGTGELFF. For the CDR3, the DNA is TGTGCCAGCAGTTTGACTAGCGGGGGGGGGACCGGGGAGCTGTTTTTT.

V and J are TRBV6-1 and TRBJ2-3; 10 bases are shared with TRBD2. Germline V CDR1 and CDR2: MNHNS, SASEGT. The CDR3 is made up of 19 amino acids. The V gene end was trimmed by 4 bases and the J gene end by 2 bases; junction bases not matched to a gene: 15. CDR3 sequence (DNA): TGTGCCAGCAGTGTAACCCTACCTTTGGGGACTAGCGACACAGATACGCAGTATTTT. Protein sequence: CASSVTLPLGTSDTDTQYF.